This T cell receptor (beta chain) was recorded in a study of blood T cells in healthy people across ages. This clonotype showed up many times. The germline CDR1 and CDR2 sequences are SGHRS and YFSETQ. The CDR3 contains 13 residues. The V gene lost 4 bases and the J gene lost 6 bases, with 14 bases spanning the gap. A second about 7 to 11 cycle PCR used barcoded and J-beta primers. From the 5' RACE reads, TCRdb called clonotypes with MiXCR, one entry per CDR3 protein. The data contain some 1.5 million distinct CDR3 sequences, approximately 30% of them singletons. Sequenced sample: blood. The receptor was isolated from a woman in her thirties in good health. The J gene is TRBJ2-7, the V gene TRBV5-1; D possibly corresponds to TRBD2 (6 bases). The CDR3 here is CASSLTEGLEQYF. The CDR3 nucleotides are TGCGCCAGCAGCCTTACGGAGGGCCTCGAGCAGTACTTC.